Below, 20 T cell receptor beta chains from the same sample are listed, as sequenced in a study of shared clonotypes between healthy human individuals (dated by TCRdb to the early 2020s). Library preparation was by the immunoSEQ multiplex PCR assay. This is the immuneACCESS table as TCRdb keeps it, with only in-frame sequences that have V and J called. A part of the clones is gone; compared with another copy, unresolved V genes explain less than half, and the rest is unexplained. In this sample the table shows about 1.4 million clones, roughly 96% of which occur a single time. The ten most abundant clones make up 0.95% to 1.5% of the sample. Sequenced: naive CD4+ T cells sorted from blood. This specimen's cell subset or site label, interpreted: CD45RA+ positively selected. These TCRs come from a man aged 25 to 45 in good health.

The chain is built from TRBV28 and TRBJ2-7, with 9 bases that match TRBD1. V trimming: 6 bases; J trimming: 2 bases; junction bases outside the gene matches: 5. The CDR3 is 14 amino acids. Germline V gene lookup returns CDR1 MDHEN and CDR2 SYDVKM. The CDR3 region has the DNA TGTGCCAGCAGAGACAGGGGGGGACCCTACGAGCAGTACTTC. It codes for CASRDRGGPYEQYF.

Written as DNA, the CDR3 is TGTGCCAGTAGACAAAGTCGGGCCAACGTCCTGACTTTC. Its protein product is CASRQSRANVLTF. This rearrangement joins TRBV7-5 to TRBJ2-6; TRBD1 reflects the table's D call only, with no check against the DNA. TRBV7-5 is a documented pseudogene. The CDR3 is 13 amino acids.

This clone was seen at least ten times. This chain links TRBV5-1 with TRBJ2-2; maybe TRBD1 (5 bases). Germline lookup yields CDR1 SGHRS and CDR2 YFSETQ. V was pared by 1 base and J by 4 bases, with 11 bases between. CDR3 length: 15 amino acids. CDR3 coding DNA: TGCGCCAGCAGCTTGAGACAGATTAGCACCGGGGAGCTGTTTTTT. Translated, it gives CASSLRQISTGELFF.

The table lists this clone with a count of one. The chain links TRBV6-5 to TRBJ2-1; 12 nucleotides agree with TRBD2. Germline CDR1 reads MNHEY; CDR2 reads SVGAGI. V trimming: 0 bases; J trimming: 10 bases; junction bases outside the gene matches: 1. The length of the CDR3 is 14 residues. This CDR3 is CASSYSGTSGEQFF. DNA of the CDR3: TGTGCCAGCAGTTACTCAGGGACTAGCGGGGAGCAGTTCTTC.

The chain combines TRBV11-3 with TRBJ2-7; possibly TRBD1 or TRBD2 for D (5 bases each). The CDR3 runs to 17 residues. The V gene's germline CDR1 is SGHNT and CDR2 YENEEA. V dropped 7 bases and J dropped 2 bases, with 24 bases sitting between them. CDR3 DNA: TGTGCCAGCAAAACCGGGACCTCATCAAAGATGGCCTACGAGCAGTACTTC. Its protein product is CASKTGTSSKMAYEQYF.

V usage is TRBV19 and J usage is TRBJ2-3; TRBD2 matches at 8 bases. Germline CDR1 LNHDA, CDR2 SQIVND (reference sequence). V gave up 4 bases and J gave up 13 bases; unmatched junction bases: 13. The CDR3 totals 14 residues. CDR3 sequence reads: CASSTEAGTRFKYF. CDR3 in DNA: TGTGCCAGTAGTACGGAGGCGGGGACTAGGTTTAAGTATTTT.

For this clone: Additional DNA sequences in this sample encode the identical CDR3. The chain is built from TRBV19 and TRBJ2-1; D is unclear. The CDR3 extends over 12 amino acids. Trimming left V 1 base short and J 3 bases short, with 1 base between. Looked up from germline, CDR1 is LNHDA and CDR2 is SQIVND (reference sequence). The CDR3 coding sequence is TGTGCCAGTAGTATAGGCTACAATGAGCAGTTCTTC. Protein: CASSIGYNEQFF.

This sequence joins TRBV27 and TRBJ2-1, with 12 bases aligning to TRBD2. CDR1 is MNHEY, CDR2 SMNVEV, per germline (reference sequence). The CDR3 totals 17 residues. The ends lost 2 bases at V and 9 bases at J; junction bases unmatched: 11. In DNA, the CDR3 is TGTGCCAGCAGTTTAAGTCCGCTAGCGGGAGGGCCGAGTGAGCAGTTCTTC. This sequence encodes CASSLSPLAGGPSEQFF.

Details on this clone: Other DNA variants within this sample encode the same CDR3. The rearrangement uses TRBV5-1 and TRBJ2-5; 10 bases are a match to TRBD1. CDR3 length: 15 residues. Trimming at V came to 0 bases and at J to 5 bases, leaving 4 bases not matched to a gene. Per germline, CDR1 SGHRS and CDR2 YFSETQ. This chain's CDR3 is CASSLGGTGEETQYF. CDR3 DNA sequence: TGCGCCAGCAGCTTGGGTGGGACAGGGGAGGAGACCCAGTACTTC.

In this sample, this clone turned up once. The chain joins TRBV6-1 to TRBJ2-7; TRBD1 aligns across 7 bases. Germline V gene data show CDR1 as MNHNS and CDR2 as SASEGT. The J segment lost 9 bases and the V segment lost 5 bases, leaving 4 bases of the junction unmatched. CDR3 length equals 11 residues. CDR3 sequence: CASSPRQGQYF. Here the CDR3 DNA reads TGTGCCAGCAGTCCACGACAGGGGCAGTACTTC.

This rearrangement joins TRBV10-3 to TRBJ2-1, with TRBD2 identical over 13 bases. The CDR3 is made up of 16 amino acids. The junction had 6 bases not matched to a gene; V was cut back by 4 bases and J by 6 bases. Germline CDR1 reads ENHRY; CDR2 reads SYGVKD. The DNA of the CDR3 is TGTGCCATCAGTGGGGAACTAGCGGGAGGGGGCAATGAGCAGTTCTTC. Protein sequence: CAISGELAGGGNEQFF.

This chain links TRBV29-1 with TRBJ2-7; TRBD1 agrees at 8 bases. This CDR3 has 14 residues. The germline CDR1 and CDR2 sequences are SQVTM and ANQGSEA. Losses at the gene ends were 6 bases for V and 2 bases for J; bases not matched to a gene: 9. In DNA, the CDR3 is TGCAGCGTGGCCGAGACAGGGGCCCCCTACGAGCAGTACTTC. Translating gives CSVAETGAPYEQYF.

As regards this clone: This CDR3 is also generated by other DNA sequences in the sample. V and J are TRBV19 and TRBJ2-3; TRBD1 matches 7 bases. Per germline, CDR1 LNHDA and CDR2 SQIVND (reference sequence). Trimming cost V 3 bases and J 1 base; bases outside gene matches: 4. This CDR3 contains 15 residues. The CDR3 here is CASSMRQGGTDTQYF. CDR3 DNA sequence: TGTGCCAGTAGTATGCGACAGGGAGGCACAGATACGCAGTATTTT.

The gene calls are TRBV18 and TRBJ2-7; either TRBD1 or TRBD2 may fit D (5 bases each). Trimming removed 6 bases from V and 7 bases from J, with 13 bases in between. The CDR3 sequence is 12 residues long. Germline V gene data show CDR1 as KGHSH and CDR2 as LQKENI. The DNA for the CDR3 is TGTGCCAGCTCTCCTAAGGGGACGGAGCAGTACTTC. Protein: CASSPKGTEQYF.

The chain employs TRBV29-1 and TRBJ1-1; the D gene is possibly TRBD1 (6 bases). Germline-derived CDR1 and CDR2 are SQVTM and ANQGSEA. The CDR3 sequence is 13 residues long. Trimming left V 8 bases short and J 4 bases short, with 17 bases between. CDR3 in DNA: TGCAGCCTCGGACAGATGGTTAGCACTGAAGCTTTCTTT. Translated, it gives CSLGQMVSTEAFF. Supplemented by reference TRBV29-1 and TRBJ1-1, the full variable domain reads SAVISQKPSRDICQRGTSLTIQCQVDSQVTMMFWYRQQPGQSLTLIATANQGSEATYESGFVIDKFPISRPNLTFSTLTVSNMSPEDSSIYLCSLGQMVSTEAFFGQGTRLTVV.

This rearrangement joins TRBV27 to TRBJ2-1; perhaps TRBD1 as D (6 bases). Germline lookup yields CDR1 MNHEY and CDR2 SMNVEV (reference sequence). Trimming pared 4 bases from V and 7 bases from J, leaving 14 bases between. The CDR3 has 14 residues. The CDR3 protein is CASSWRQVVNEQFF. The DNA for the CDR3 is TGTGCCAGCAGTTGGAGACAGGTAGTGAATGAGCAGTTCTTC.

Of note for this clone: Additional DNA sequences in this sample encode the identical CDR3. The chain links TRBV6-1 to TRBJ2-1; D is uncertain. V gave up 1 base and J gave up 7 bases, with 5 bases separating them. This CDR3 is 12 amino acids long. Germline V gene data show CDR1 as MNHNS and CDR2 as SASEGT. CDR3: CASSEVRNEQFF. The CDR3 DNA reads TGTGCCAGCAGTGAAGTCCGGAATGAGCAGTTCTTC.

This clone was recorded once. V is TRBV29-1 and J is TRBJ2-7; D is possibly TRBD1 or TRBD2 (5 bases each). Trimming cost V 6 bases and J 3 bases, with 12 bases left between them. The V gene's germline CDR1 is SQVTM and CDR2 ANQGSEA. The CDR3 has 12 residues. CDR3 sequence (DNA): TGCAGCGTGAAAGGGACCGTCTACGAGCAGTACTTC. This codes for CSVKGTVYEQYF.

The chain carries TRBV19 and TRBJ2-3, with 7 positions matching TRBD2. The CDR3 contains 16 residues. The J segment lost 1 base and the V segment lost 3 bases, leaving 7 bases of the junction unmatched. Germline V lookup: CDR1 LNHDA, CDR2 SQIVND (reference sequence). CDR3 sequence (DNA): TGTGCCAGTAGTATCTTTGCGGGAGTGGGCACAGATACGCAGTATTTT. This encodes CASSIFAGVGTDTQYF.

The rearrangement joins TRBV7-9 to TRBJ2-1; either TRBD1 or TRBD2 may supply D (6 bases each). The CDR3 loop spans 18 amino acids. Germline CDR1 reads SEHNR; CDR2 reads FQNEAQ (reference sequence). The ends were cut back, 1 base at V and 10 bases at J, with 26 bases in the middle. CDR3 in DNA: TGTGCCAGCAGCTTAGGGCGCTGGGACTTAATGAGGAGGGGGGAGCAGTTCTTC. Translated: CASSLGRWDLMRRGEQFF.